A single sample is the source of the 17 T cell receptor beta chains below, sequenced in a study of blood T cell repertoires in COVID-19. Assay used: immunoSEQ multiplex PCR; TCRdb lists only in-frame clones, some missing. The sample includes roughly 290,000 clones, roughly 85% of them seen just once. The sample was PBMCs or T cells enriched from blood (not recorded which). The receptors shown here come from a woman aged 35 to 49 who had recovered from COVID-19.

The chain joins TRBV15 to TRBJ2-5; 7 nucleotides agree with TRBD1. The ends lost 3 bases at V and 5 bases at J; junction bases unmatched: 12. The germline CDR1 and CDR2 sequences are LNHNV and YYDKDF (reference sequence). CDR3 length equals 16 residues. CDR3 amino acids: CATSSQTGTLRETQYF. In DNA, the CDR3 is TGTGCCACCAGCAGCCAGACAGGGACGCTGAGGGAGACCCAGTACTTC.

To note about this clone: Compared with germline, one end of the junction differs, possibly owing to a read error. The rearrangement joins TRBV28 to TRBJ1-3; 8 positions agree with TRBD1. This CDR3 has 13 amino acids. The germline V gene encodes CDR1 MDHEN and CDR2 SYDVKM. The CDR3 region is CASSLGQGQRLRF. CDR3 in DNA: TGTGCCAGCAGTTTAGGACAGGGCCAACGACTAAGGTTT.

This clone showed up just once. CDR3 sequence: CASSPDGGGTQETQYF. CDR3 nucleotides: TGTGCCAGCAGCCCAGACGGGGGGGGAACACAAGAGACCCAGTACTTC. The rearrangement uses TRBV7-2 and TRBJ2-5; TRBD2 matches at 8 bases. This CDR3 contains 16 residues. The V and J ends lost 5 bases and 2 bases, in that order; junction bases with no gene match: 10. In germline, CDR1 is SGHTA, CDR2 FQGNSA.

This clone was seen more than once but under ten times. The chain has TRBV9 and TRBJ2-2; weak D call: TRBD2 (6 bases). Germline V gene lookup returns CDR1 SGDLS and CDR2 YYNGEE. The CDR3 has 17 amino acids. V lost 3 bases and J lost 4, with 19 bases in between. The CDR3 nucleotides read TGTGCCAGCAGCGATCGTGGCGGGGCCGGGCCCACCGGGGAGCTGTTTTTT. Residues: CASSDRGGAGPTGELFF.

The V and J genes are TRBV7-5 and TRBJ2-7; the table calls TRBD2, which could not be checked here. TRBV7-5 is described as a pseudogene. The length of the CDR3 is 16 residues. The CDR3 DNA is TGTGCCAGAAGCCATCCCGGGGGGCGGGAAGTCTACGAGCAGTACTTC. The encoded protein is CARSHPGGREVYEQYF.

The V gene is TRBV11-3, the J gene TRBJ2-1; 8 nucleotides agree with TRBD2. The CDR3 is made up of 15 amino acids. V shed 0 bases, J shed 13 bases, and the junction held 11 bases outside the gene matches. Germline V gene sequence: CDR1 SGHNT, CDR2 YENEEA. The chain's CDR3 is CASSLDSSGGETQFF. CDR3 sequence (DNA): TGTGCCAGCAGCTTAGATTCCAGCGGGGGAGAGACTCAGTTCTTC.

V usage is TRBV5-1 and J usage is TRBJ2-1; 11 bases line up with TRBD2. CDR3 size: 16 residues. Unmatched junction bases numbered 10, after V lost 2 bases and J lost 9 bases. Germline V CDR1 and CDR2: SGHRS, YFSETQ. CDR3 region: CASSLISGRARGEQFF. Written as DNA, the CDR3 is TGCGCCAGCAGCTTAATTAGCGGGAGGGCCCGGGGTGAGCAGTTCTTC.

The chain recombines TRBV10-2 with TRBJ2-7; 12 nucleotides agree with TRBD2. The V gene end was trimmed by 6 bases and the J gene end by 4 bases; junction bases not matched to a gene: 13. There are 17 residues in the CDR3. The germline gives CDR1 WSHSY, CDR2 SAAADI. Here the CDR3 DNA reads TGCGCCAGCAGGAGGCCGATCGAACTAGCGGGAGGATACGAGCAGTACTTC. Its translation is CASRRPIELAGGYEQYF.

The chain couples TRBV6-2 or TRBV6-3 to TRBJ1-5; D perhaps matches TRBD1 (6 bases). V was pared by 4 bases and J by 13 bases, with 11 bases between. CDR1 is MNHEY, CDR2 SVGEGT, per germline. The CDR3 runs to 11 residues. The DNA for the CDR3 is TGTGCCAGCAGTTCCCACAGGGCACAGCATTTT. Its protein product is CASSSHRAQHF.

For the CDR3, the DNA is TGTGCCAGCAGTTTGCCCCTCGGGACAGGGTCTGGAAACACCATATATTTT. It codes for CASSLPLGTGSGNTIYF. The chain uses TRBV28 and TRBJ1-3; 9 nucleotides agree with TRBD1. The J segment lost 1 base and the V segment lost 3 bases, leaving 7 bases of the junction unmatched. The length of the CDR3 is 17 residues. CDR1 is MDHEN, CDR2 SYDVKM, per germline.

V is TRBV5-1 and J is TRBJ1-2; 8 nucleotides match TRBD1. The CDR3 has 17 residues. Trimming cost V 2 bases and J 4 bases; bases outside gene matches: 13. Germline V gives CDR1 SGHRS, CDR2 YFSETQ. The CDR3: CASSFGTGVGPIYGYTF. The CDR3, as DNA: TGCGCCAGCAGCTTTGGGACAGGAGTCGGCCCTATCTATGGCTACACCTTC. Full variable domain (outside the CDR3, taken from reference TRBV5-1 and TRBJ1-2): KAGVTQTPRYLIKTRGQQVTLSCSPISGHRSVSWYQQTPGQGLQFLFEYFSETQRNKGNFPGRFSGRQFSNSRSEMNVSTLELGDSALYLCASSFGTGVGPIYGYTFGSGTRLTVV.

The chain couples TRBV6-1 to TRBJ2-3; D possibly corresponds to TRBD1 (6 bases). CDR1 is MNHNS and CDR2 is SASEGT in the germline V gene. The CDR3 extends over 17 amino acids. Trimming removed 0 bases from V and 6 bases from J, with 19 bases in between. The chain's CDR3 is CASSEARRNGQGDTQYF. The CDR3 region has the DNA TGTGCCAGCAGTGAAGCTCGCCGTAATGGGCAGGGGGATACGCAGTATTTT.

This rearrangement joins TRBV7-2 to TRBJ1-4; 9 bases are a match to TRBD1. CDR1 SGHTA and CDR2 FQGNSA come from the germline V gene. V was clipped by 0 bases and J by 6 bases; unmatched bases: 2. This CDR3 region has 15 residues. CDR3 sequence reads: CASSLARDRDEKLFF. The CDR3 region has the DNA TGTGCCAGCAGCTTAGCCCGGGACAGGGATGAAAAACTGTTTTTT.

The rearrangement uses TRBV28 and TRBJ2-1; weak D call: TRBD2 (5 bases). Germline loops: CDR1 MDHEN, CDR2 SYDVKM. This CDR3 has 15 amino acids. V was trimmed by 4 bases and J by 7 bases, leaving 17 bases between them. The CDR3 DNA reads TGTGCCAGCAGTTCGGTGGGAGTGAACCGGAATGAGCAGTTCTTC. Its protein is CASSSVGVNRNEQFF.

J is TRBJ2-3 and V is TRBV6-5; 9 nucleotides agree with TRBD1. Per germline, CDR1 MNHEY and CDR2 SVGAGI. The CDR3 length is 14 residues. V was pared by 6 bases and J by 4 bases, with 5 bases of the junction left unmatched. Here the CDR3 DNA reads TGTGCCAGCAGGAAACAGGGGGCCGCAGATACGCAGTATTTT. This translates into CASRKQGAADTQYF.

The chain has TRBV11-2 and TRBJ1-2; D unclear. Germline V gives CDR1 SGHAT, CDR2 FQNNGV. V lost 0 bases and J lost 0, with 11 bases in between. This CDR3 comprises 16 residues. CDR3 sequence: CASSLEMNPANYGYTF. The CDR3 DNA follows: TGTGCCAGCAGCTTAGAAATGAATCCAGCTAACTATGGCTACACCTTC.

This clone was picked up a small number of times. Different DNA sequences within this sample yield the same CDR3. The chain carries TRBV7-2 and TRBJ1-1; 10 bases are a match to TRBD1. CDR1 and CDR2 (germline): SGHTA, FQGNSA. J gave up 1 base and V 5 bases, and 4 bases lay outside the gene matches. CDR3 size: 15 residues. CDR3 DNA: TGTGCCAGCAGCGCGCGGGACAGGGGGAACACTGAAGCTTTCTTT. This gives the protein CASSARDRGNTEAFF. Drawing the rest from reference TRBV7-2 and TRBJ1-1, the complete variable domain is GAGVSQSPSNKVTEKGKDVELRCDPISGHTALYWYRQSLGQGLEFLIYFQGNSAPDKSGLPSDRFSAERTGGSVSTLTIQRTQQEDSAVYLCASSARDRGNTEAFFGQGTRLTVV.